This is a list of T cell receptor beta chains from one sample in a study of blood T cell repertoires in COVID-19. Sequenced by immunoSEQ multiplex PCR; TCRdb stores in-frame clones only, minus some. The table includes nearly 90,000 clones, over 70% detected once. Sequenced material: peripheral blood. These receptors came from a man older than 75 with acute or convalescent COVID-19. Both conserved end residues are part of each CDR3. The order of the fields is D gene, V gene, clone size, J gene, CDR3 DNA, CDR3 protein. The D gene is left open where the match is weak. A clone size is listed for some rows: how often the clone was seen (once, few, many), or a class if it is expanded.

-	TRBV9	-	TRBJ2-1	TGTGCCAGCAGCGTAGGCCCCTCCGGCGGATACAATGAGCAGTTCTTC	CASSVGPSGGYNEQFF
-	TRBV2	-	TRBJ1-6	TGTGCCAGCAACCGGGTATATTCACCCCTCCACTTT	CASNRVYSPLHF
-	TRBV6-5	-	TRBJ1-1	TGTGCCAGCAGCCACGCATGGGGAGGAACTGAAGCTTTCTTT	CASSHAWGGTEAFF
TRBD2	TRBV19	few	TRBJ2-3	TGTGCCAGTGGGACCGGGGGGGGAGATACGCAGTATTTT	CASGTGGGDTQYF
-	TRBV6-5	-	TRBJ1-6	TGTGCCTCGGGGGGGGGCAATTCACCCCTCCACTTT	CASGGGNSPLHF
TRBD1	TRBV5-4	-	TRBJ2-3	TGTGCCAGCAGCTTGGACAGGGGGCCGGGAGATACGCAGTATTTT	CASSLDRGPGDTQYF
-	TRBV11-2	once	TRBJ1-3	TGTGCCAGCAGCTTCGGAAACAGGGCTTTCTCTGGAAACACCATATATTTT	CASSFGNRAFSGNTIYF
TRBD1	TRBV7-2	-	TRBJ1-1	TGTGCCAGCAGCTGGGACAGTAAGAACACTGAAGCTTTCTTT	CASSWDSKNTEAFF
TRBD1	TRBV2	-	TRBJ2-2	TGTGCCAGCAGTGGGGACAGGGCCACCGGGGAGCTGTTTTTT	CASSGDRATGELFF
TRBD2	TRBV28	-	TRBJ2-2	TGTGCCAGCAGTTTATTTAGCGGGAGAAGTACCGGGGAGCTGTTTTTT	CASSLFSGRSTGELFF
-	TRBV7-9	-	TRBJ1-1	TGTGCCAGCAGCCACCGCTCTAGTACTGAAGCTTTCTTT	CASSHRSSTEAFF
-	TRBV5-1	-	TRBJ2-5	TGCGCCAGCAGCCTAGGCGGGCTCAGGGAGACCCAGTACTTC	CASSLGGLRETQYF
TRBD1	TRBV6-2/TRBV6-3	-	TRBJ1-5	TGTGCCAGCAGTTACTTGGGACAGGGCAAGGGCAATAGCAATCAGCCCCAGCATTTT	CASSYLGQGKGNSNQPQHF
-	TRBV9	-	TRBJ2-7	TGTGCCAGCAGCCCGATGGGGCTTTTTTCCTACGAGCAGTACTTC	CASSPMGLFSYEQYF